Following are 21 T cell receptor beta chains from one sample sequenced in a study of blood T cell repertoires in COVID-19. Libraries were prepared by immunoSEQ multiplex PCR; TCRdb keeps only in-frame clonotypes and omits some of them. The sample includes about 150,000 clones, 75% to 85% of them seen just once. The sequenced material came from peripheral blood. The receptors stem from a man aged 60 to 69 with acute or convalescent COVID-19.

V and J are TRBV4-2 and TRBJ2-6, with a possible D match to TRBD1 (6 bases). The CDR3 is 16 residues long. V was cut by 4 bases and J by 3 bases, with 13 bases left in between. Germline V gives CDR1 LGHNA, CDR2 YNFKEQ. The CDR3 spells CASSPDSPGGANVLTF. The CDR3 DNA is TGTGCCAGCAGCCCGGACAGTCCCGGTGGGGCCAACGTCCTGACTTTC.

The gene calls are TRBV2 and TRBJ2-3; TRBD2 agrees at 13 bases. The trim removed 6 bases at V and 5 bases at J, leaving 5 bases unmatched. The CDR3 sequence is 15 residues long. The germline V gene encodes CDR1 SNHLY and CDR2 FYNNEI. The CDR3 sequence: CASSPGLAGVDTQYF. The CDR3 nucleotides are TGTGCCAGCAGCCCCGGACTAGCGGGGGTAGATACGCAGTATTTT.

This chain joins TRBV9 and TRBJ2-6, with 7 bases identical to TRBD2. In germline, CDR1 is SGDLS, CDR2 YYNGEE. The V gene end was trimmed by 6 bases and the J gene end by 1 base; junction bases not matched to a gene: 16. This CDR3 has 19 amino acids. The CDR3: CASTPSLWEGSSGANVLTF. The DNA for the CDR3 is TGTGCCAGCACCCCTTCTTTGTGGGAGGGCTCGTCTGGGGCCAACGTCCTGACTTTC.

This clone was found a few times. The rearrangement uses TRBV7-9 and TRBJ1-1; D is uncertain. CDR1 and CDR2 from the germline V gene are SEHNR and FQNEAQ (reference sequence). The CDR3 sequence is 12 residues long. V lost 10 bases, J lost 1 base, and 10 bases lay in between. In DNA, the CDR3 is TGTGCCATTGAGGGTCGGAACACTGAAGCTTTCTTT. This sequence encodes CAIEGRNTEAFF.

The genes are TRBV7-2 and TRBJ2-7, with TRBD1 matching 9 bases. Germline values: CDR1 SGHTA, CDR2 FQGNSA. Trimming cost V 4 bases and J 4 bases; bases outside gene matches: 2. The length of the CDR3 is 13 residues. The CDR3 coding sequence is TGTGCCAGCAGCTGGACAGGGGAGTACGAGCAGTACTTC. Its translation is CASSWTGEYEQYF.

V usage is TRBV5-1 and J usage is TRBJ2-3; TRBD2 matches at 8 bases. The J segment lost 0 bases and the V segment lost 1 base, leaving 4 bases of the junction unmatched. Germline V gene lookup returns CDR1 SGHRS and CDR2 YFSETQ. The CDR3 consists of 16 residues. The CDR3 DNA follows: TGCGCCAGCAGCTTGCAGGCTAGCGGGAGCACAGATACGCAGTATTTT. Its protein product is CASSLQASGSTDTQYF.

This chain connects TRBV5-6 to TRBJ1-4; D is uncertain. Germline CDR1 and CDR2: SGHDT and YYEEEE. This CDR3 comprises 15 residues. V was pared by 6 bases and J by 0 bases, with 12 bases between. This CDR3 is CASTLYTATNEKLFF. DNA of the CDR3: TGTGCCAGCACGCTGTACACCGCAACTAATGAAAAACTGTTTTTT.

The genes are TRBV4-2 and TRBJ2-7, with 7 bases fitting TRBD1. J was trimmed by 7 bases and V by 2 bases; bases with no gene match: 17. The CDR3 spans 17 residues. Looked up from germline, CDR1 is LGHNA and CDR2 is YNFKEQ. CDR3 residues: CASSQLWGQPSGREQYF. As DNA, the CDR3 is TGTGCCAGCAGCCAACTATGGGGACAGCCCTCGGGGAGAGAGCAGTACTTC.

DNA of the CDR3: TGTGCCAGCAGCTTAGGACTAGTTAACGGGGAGCTGTTTTTT. It yields the protein CASSLGLVNGELFF. This sequence joins TRBV7-3 and TRBJ2-2; 7 bases agree with TRBD2. The CDR3 length is 14 residues. Germline V gene lookup returns CDR1 SGHTA and CDR2 FQGTGA. Trimming at V came to 2 bases and at J to 7 bases, leaving 4 bases not matched to a gene.

The chain combines TRBV10-1 with TRBJ1-4, with TRBD1 identical over 9 bases. With V trimmed by 4 bases and J by 8 bases, 11 bases remained unmatched. Germline CDR1 reads WNHNN; CDR2 reads SYGVQD (reference sequence). The CDR3 is made up of 16 amino acids. The CDR3 region has the DNA TGCGCCAGCAGTGCATTTCCACAGGGACAGGGCGAAAAACTGTTTTTT. Translating it yields CASSAFPQGQGEKLFF.

This rearrangement joins TRBV5-1 to TRBJ1-2; 7 bases are shared with TRBD1. CDR3 length: 15 residues. From germline, CDR1 is SGHRS and CDR2 YFSETQ. V gave up 5 bases and J gave up 5 bases; unmatched junction bases: 12. CDR3 DNA sequence: TGCGCCAGCAGAGTGGGGTACAGGGGCCCGTATGGCTACACCTTC. This codes for CASRVGYRGPYGYTF.

V is TRBV29-1 and J is TRBJ1-2; 8 positions match TRBD1. From germline, CDR1 is SQVTM and CDR2 ANQGSEA. CDR3 length equals 12 residues. After removal of 2 bases from V and 7 bases from J, the junction contained 3 bases not matched to a gene. CDR3 DNA: TGCAGCGTTGAAAGGACAGGGAGTGGCTACACCTTC. It translates to CSVERTGSGYTF.

The gene calls are TRBV18 and TRBJ1-4; 9 nucleotides line up with TRBD1. Looked up from germline, CDR1 is KGHSH and CDR2 is LQKENI. The J segment lost 5 bases and the V segment lost 2 bases, leaving 6 bases of the junction unmatched. This CDR3 comprises 16 residues. As DNA, the CDR3 is TGTGCCAGCTCACCAACGAGGACAGGGGAAAATGAAAAACTGTTTTTT. It encodes CASSPTRTGENEKLFF.

The chain uses TRBV7-2 and TRBJ1-4; D gene uncertain. Germline values: CDR1 SGHTA, CDR2 FQGNSA. This CDR3 has 16 residues. V was cut by 2 bases and J by 0 bases, with 10 bases left in between. CDR3 sequence reads: CASSLNAPATNEKLFF. The CDR3, as DNA: TGTGCCAGCAGCTTAAATGCTCCGGCAACTAATGAAAAACTGTTTTTT.

This clone was seen only a few times. This rearrangement joins TRBV6-5 to TRBJ1-6; 8 bases line up with TRBD1. J gave up 10 bases and V 2 bases, and 7 bases lay outside the gene matches. CDR3 length: 15 amino acids. Germline CDR1 reads MNHEY; CDR2 reads SVGAGI. The CDR3 coding sequence is TGTGCCAGCAGTTACACACCAGGGGGCACATCACCCCTCCACTTT. It codes for CASSYTPGGTSPLHF.

The rearrangement joins TRBV5-5 to TRBJ1-2; 7 positions match TRBD1. CDR1 and CDR2 (germline): SGHKS, YYEKEE (reference sequence). Unmatched junction bases numbered 11, after V lost 4 bases and J lost 8 bases. The CDR3 spans 14 residues. The CDR3 sequence: CASSEGQPYRGYTF. The CDR3 DNA follows: TGTGCCAGCAGCGAGGGACAGCCTTACCGGGGCTACACCTTC.

As DNA, the CDR3 is TGTGCCAGCAGCCCCGACAGGGGTTTAGGACAGCCCCAGCATTTT. Translated: CASSPDRGLGQPQHF. The chain uses TRBV7-2 and TRBJ1-5; 8 nucleotides align to TRBD1. The germline CDR1 and CDR2 sequences are SGHTA and FQGNSA. Trimming took 5 bases from V and 7 from J; bases not matched to a gene: 10. The CDR3 consists of 15 residues. The entire variable domain, with the rest obtained from reference TRBV7-2 and TRBJ1-5, is as follows: GAGVSQSPSNKVTEKGKDVELRCDPISGHTALYWYRQSLGQGLEFLIYFQGNSAPDKSGLPSDRFSAERTGGSVSTLTIQRTQQEDSAVYLCASSPDRGLGQPQHFGDGTRLSIL.

A word on this clone: Other nucleotide sequences in the sample specify the same CDR3. The V gene is TRBV5-1, the J gene TRBJ2-1; the D gene is possibly TRBD2 (5 bases). V was trimmed by 0 bases and J by 0 bases, leaving 7 bases between them. CDR3 length equals 15 residues. Germline values: CDR1 SGHRS, CDR2 YFSETQ. CDR3 loop: CASSLDEGSYNEQFF. The DNA for the CDR3 is TGCGCCAGCAGCTTGGACGAGGGCTCCTACAATGAGCAGTTCTTC.

The chain combines TRBV7-3 with TRBJ2-2, with D perhaps TRBD1 (5 bases). The CDR3 has 16 amino acids. V gave up 4 bases and J gave up 0 bases, with 12 bases separating them. Germline CDR1 reads SGHTA; CDR2 reads FQGTGA. The CDR3 here is CASSSHGRANTGELFF. The DNA of the CDR3 is TGTGCCAGCAGCTCACATGGCAGGGCGAACACCGGGGAGCTGTTTTTT. The whole variable domain, remainder taken from reference TRBV7-3 and TRBJ2-2, is GAGVSQTPSNKVTEKGKYVELRCDPISGHTALYWYRQSLGQGPEFLIYFQGTGAADDSGLPNDRFFAVRPEGSVSTLKIQRTERGDSAVYLCASSSHGRANTGELFFGEGSRLTVL.

This clone came up a few times. V is TRBV6-5 and J is TRBJ2-2; 9 positions agree with TRBD1. The CDR3 runs to 15 residues. Germline V gene data show CDR1 as MNHEY and CDR2 as SVGAGI. J lost 4 bases, V lost 4 bases, and 4 bases had no gene match. The CDR3 reads CASSSQGAGTGELFF. The CDR3 nucleotides read TGTGCCAGCAGTTCACAGGGGGCTGGCACCGGGGAGCTGTTTTTT.

Of note for this clone: Other DNA sequences within the sample encode an identical CDR3. This sequence joins TRBV5-1 and TRBJ2-5; 12 nucleotides align to TRBD2. Germline CDR1 reads SGHRS; CDR2 reads YFSETQ. V was clipped by 1 base and J by 4 bases; unmatched bases: 8. This CDR3 spans 17 amino acids. CDR3 coding DNA: TGCGCCAGCAGCTTGCGGGCTAGCGGGAGGGCCGGAGAGACCCAGTACTTC. Translating gives CASSLRASGRAGETQYF.